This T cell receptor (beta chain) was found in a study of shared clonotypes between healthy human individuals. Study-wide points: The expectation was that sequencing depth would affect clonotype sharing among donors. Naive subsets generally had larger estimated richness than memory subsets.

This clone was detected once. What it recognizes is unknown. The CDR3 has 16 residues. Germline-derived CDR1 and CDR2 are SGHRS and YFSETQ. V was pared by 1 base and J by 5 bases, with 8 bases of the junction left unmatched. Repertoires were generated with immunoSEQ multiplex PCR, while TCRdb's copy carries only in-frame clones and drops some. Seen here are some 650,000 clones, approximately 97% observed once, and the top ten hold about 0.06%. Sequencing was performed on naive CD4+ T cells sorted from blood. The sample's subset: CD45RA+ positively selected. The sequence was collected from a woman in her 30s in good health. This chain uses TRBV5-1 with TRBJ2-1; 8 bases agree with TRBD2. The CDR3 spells CASSLTATSGDNEQFF. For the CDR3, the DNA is TGCGCCAGCAGCTTGACGGCTACTAGCGGAGACAATGAGCAGTTCTTC.